This T cell receptor beta chain was recorded in a study of T cell repertoires in cytomegalovirus infection. TCRdb ran MiXCR on the reads and lists one entry per CDR3 protein. The repertoire consists of around 570,000 distinct CDR3 sequences, with over 35% occurring once and the leading ten covering 40% to 60%. A word on this clonotype: Its matching antigen is unknown.

The germline V and J ends were trimmed by 1 base and 0 bases, with 10 bases remaining between them. The CDR3 consists of 16 residues. Germline V gene lookup returns CDR1 SGHTA and CDR2 FQGNSA. The source is a human donor in good health (CMV status not recorded). Some clones in this sample may be carry-over from other donors' samples. This rearrangement joins TRBV7-2 to TRBJ2-1; D is ambiguous. The sample was cultured PBMCs, taken from culture after CMV antigen stimulation. The CDR3 DNA reads as TGTGCCAGCAGCTTAGGCGAGGCGAGCTCCTACAATGAGCAGTTCTTC. Its protein product is CASSLGEASSYNEQFF.